Listed below are T cell receptor beta chains from one sample, sequenced in a study of CD8 T cells in Susac syndrome. TCRdb redid the calling of the immunoSEQ multiplex PCR reads with MiXCR, one entry per CDR3 protein. The sample contains 200,000 or so distinct CDR3 sequences, approximately 96% of which appear only once. Material for sequencing was CD4+ T cells from PBMCs. The source is a human donor with Susac syndrome. Each CDR3 is given with its conserved first and last residue. The D gene is left open where the match is weak.

length,D,J,V,CDR3,DNA
12,.,TRBJ2-7,TRBV18,CASSPAGYEQYF,TGTGCCAGCTCACCTGCAGGTTACGAGCAGTACTTC
14,.,TRBJ2-7,TRBV5-1,CASSLAQPPYEQYF,TGCGCCAGCAGCTTGGCACAGCCACCCTACGAGCAGTACTTC
14,.,TRBJ2-7,TRBV14,CASSPSVPSREQYF,TGTGCCAGCAGCCCCTCTGTACCCTCTAGGGAGCAGTACTTC
14,.,TRBJ2-3,TRBV2,CASSDDRRTDTQYF,TGTGCCAGCAGCGACGACAGGCGCACAGATACGCAGTATTTT
13,.,TRBJ2-5,TRBV12-3/TRBV12-4,CASSPGAVETQYF,TGTGCCAGCAGCCCTGGGGCCGTAGAGACCCAGTACTTC
15,TRBD2,TRBJ2-7,TRBV2,CATKPVAGVNYEQYF,TGTGCCACCAAGCCAGTAGCGGGGGTGAACTACGAGCAGTACTTC
15,TRBD1,TRBJ1-1,TRBV7-3,CASSRLGQANTEAFF,TGTGCCAGCAGCCGACTTGGACAGGCGAACACTGAAGCTTTCTTT
14,TRBD2,TRBJ2-3,TRBV20-1,CSAHGGGAPDTQYF,TGCAGTGCCCACGGCGGGGGGGCCCCAGATACGCAGTATTTT
13,TRBD2,TRBJ2-7,TRBV20-1,CSFGLAVSYEQYF,TGCAGTTTTGGGCTAGCGGTGTCCTACGAGCAGTACTTC
13,.,TRBJ1-4,TRBV4-1,CASGRATNEKLFF,TGCGCCAGCGGGAGAGCAACTAATGAAAAACTGTTTTTT
15,TRBD2,TRBJ2-1,TRBV11-3,CASSARLAGASEQFF,TGTGCCAGCAGCGCCCGACTAGCGGGGGCCAGTGAGCAGTTCTTC
14,.,TRBJ1-2,TRBV4-3,CASSQIVTVGGYTF,TGCGCCAGCAGCCAAATAGTAACGGTGGGTGGCTACACCTTC
14,TRBD1,TRBJ2-7,TRBV29-1,CSVARTGTSYEQYF,TGCAGCGTCGCCCGGACAGGCACCTCCTACGAGCAGTACTTC
15,.,TRBJ1-2,TRBV20-1,CSARGDEVANYGYTF,TGCAGTGCTAGAGGGGACGAGGTAGCTAACTATGGCTACACCTTC
15,TRBD1,TRBJ2-7,TRBV12-5,CASGFRGTGTYEQYF,TGTGCTAGTGGTTTCCGTGGGACAGGTACCTACGAGCAGTACTTC
15,.,TRBJ1-1,TRBV5-1,CASSLEEGGFTEAFF,TGCGCCAGCAGCTTGGAAGAGGGGGGTTTCACTGAAGCTTTCTTT
12,TRBD1,TRBJ1-1,TRBV11-3,CASSGRDREAFF,TGTGCCAGCAGCGGCCGGGACAGGGAGGCTTTCTTT